These 28 T cell receptor beta chains came from one sample sequenced in a study of cytomegalovirus exposure and HLA in healthy donors. Measured with immunoSEQ multiplex PCR; TCRdb has only the in-frame clones, and not every one. Of 120,000 to 150,000 clones listed, 87% were seen once; the top ten hold 4.5%. The material sequenced was PBMCs. These receptors were taken from a man aged 18 to 30 in good health and CMV-seropositive.

The rearrangement uses TRBV30 and TRBJ1-2, with TRBD1 identical over 11 bases. V lost 0 bases and J lost 2; bases outside the gene matches: 8. In germline, CDR1 is GTSNPN, CDR2 SVGIG (reference sequence). The CDR3 sequence is 17 residues long. The CDR3 loop is CAWSVLGTGGPNYGYTF. The CDR3 nucleotides read TGTGCCTGGAGTGTACTCGGGACAGGGGGACCCAACTATGGCTACACCTTC.

The table lists this clone with a count of one. The chain couples TRBV7-8 to TRBJ2-1; possible D gene TRBD2, 7 bases. Germline values: CDR1 SGHVS, CDR2 FQNEAQ. This CDR3 comprises 15 residues. V shed 2 bases and J shed 4 bases, with 12 bases lying between them. The CDR3 nucleotides read TGTGCCAGCAGCTTAAACGGGGGGCGGTACAATGAGCAGTTCTTC. Residues: CASSLNGGRYNEQFF.

This clone was observed a few times. The chain links TRBV19 to TRBJ1-5; 9 bases fit TRBD1. The germline V gene has CDR1 LNHDA and CDR2 SQIVND (reference sequence). CDR3 length: 14 residues. The V segment lost 5 bases and the J segment 6 bases; nucleotides outside the gene matches: 5. The chain's CDR3 is CASSAGQGTQPQHF. In DNA, the CDR3 is TGTGCCAGTAGTGCCGGACAGGGGACTCAGCCCCAGCATTTT. The variable domain in full, completed from reference TRBV19 and TRBJ1-5, reads DGGITQSPKYLFRKEGQNVTLSCEQNLNHDAMYWYRQDPGQGLRLIYYSQIVNDFQKGDIAEGYSVSREKKESFPLTVTSAQKNPTAFYLCASSAGQGTQPQHFGDGTRLSIL.

The rearrangement links TRBV6-5 to TRBJ1-1; 7 nucleotides agree with TRBD1. Germline CDR1 is MNHEY and CDR2 is SVGAGI. With 6 bases clipped from V and 1 base from J, the junction kept 5 bases outside the gene matches. CDR3 length: 14 residues. The CDR3 bases are TGTGCCAGCAGGGATGGGACAGCGAACACTGAAGCTTTCTTT. It codes for CASRDGTANTEAFF.

V gene TRBV18 combines with J gene TRBJ2-6; the match to TRBD1 covers 7 bases. Germline V lookup: CDR1 KGHSH, CDR2 LQKENI. Trimming cost V 3 bases and J 0 bases; bases outside gene matches: 5. CDR3 size: 17 residues. The CDR3 reads CASSPLGQSSGANVLTF. The CDR3 nucleotides are TGTGCCAGCTCACCCCTGGGACAGTCCTCTGGGGCCAACGTCCTGACTTTC.

The genes are TRBV6-5 and TRBJ1-5, with D possibly matching TRBD1 (5 bases). There are 13 residues in the CDR3. Trimming removed 6 bases from V and 4 bases from J, with 10 bases in between. Germline V gene data show CDR1 as MNHEY and CDR2 as SVGAGI. The CDR3 here is CASSLTENQPQHF. CDR3 coding DNA: TGTGCCAGCAGCCTGACAGAGAATCAGCCCCAGCATTTT.

The J gene is TRBJ2-1, the V gene TRBV5-1; 8 nucleotides agree with TRBD1. The CDR3 length is 11 residues. Trimming at V came to 7 bases and at J to 9 bases, leaving 3 bases not matched to a gene. CDR1 and CDR2 from the germline V gene are SGHRS and YFSETQ. CDR3 in DNA: TGCGCCAGCCAGGGGGCGGTTGAGCAGTTCTTC. Translation: CASQGAVEQFF.

The J gene is TRBJ2-3, the V gene TRBV28, with TRBD2 matching over 8 bases. The CDR3 spans 14 residues. The germline gives CDR1 MDHEN, CDR2 SYDVKM. V shed 6 bases, J shed 4 bases, and the junction held 6 bases outside the gene matches. In nucleotides, the CDR3 is TGTGCCAGCAGCCGCGGGGGGTTCCCAGATACGCAGTATTTT. This translates into CASSRGGFPDTQYF.

V and J are TRBV27 and TRBJ1-2; D uncertain. The ends were cut back, 6 bases at V and 8 bases at J, with 25 bases in the middle. The CDR3 has 16 amino acids. The germline V gene has CDR1 MNHEY and CDR2 SMNVEV (reference sequence). The DNA of the CDR3 is TGTGCCAGCAGCTTTTCATCCGGCTCTCTGGGCAGAGGCTACACCTTC. Encoded protein: CASSFSSGSLGRGYTF.

The table lists this clone with a few counts. V is TRBV30 and J is TRBJ1-4; no firm D call. This CDR3 is 14 amino acids long. Germline loops: CDR1 GTSNPN, CDR2 SVGIG (reference sequence). V lost 3 bases to trimming and J lost 8 bases, with 16 bases between them. CDR3 amino acids: CAWRDLALGEKLFF. As DNA, the CDR3 is TGTGCCTGGAGGGATCTAGCGTTGGGAGAAAAACTGTTTTTT.

The chain uses TRBV5-4 and TRBJ1-2; TRBD1 might be the D (5 bases). V was pared by 3 bases and J by 7 bases, with 16 bases between. The V gene's germline CDR1 is SGHNT and CDR2 YYREEE (reference sequence). This CDR3 spans 14 amino acids. This CDR3 is CASSSPVGVGGYTF. CDR3 in DNA: TGTGCCAGCAGCTCCCCCGTAGGGGTGGGTGGCTACACCTTC.

V gene TRBV5-4 combines with J gene TRBJ1-1; perhaps TRBD1 as D (6 bases). CDR1 and CDR2 from the germline V gene are SGHNT and YYREEE (reference sequence). CDR3 size: 14 residues. Trimming removed 4 bases from V and 3 bases from J, with 13 bases in between. The CDR3 is CASSGGAGDTEAFF. The CDR3 bases are TGTGCCAGCAGCGGGGGGGCTGGGGACACTGAAGCTTTCTTT.

The V gene is TRBV15, the J gene TRBJ2-1, with TRBD2 matching over 9 bases. Germline V gene sequence: CDR1 LNHNV, CDR2 YYDKDF (reference sequence). With V trimmed by 1 base and J by 8 bases, 6 bases remained unmatched. This CDR3 has 15 residues. DNA of the CDR3: TGTGCCACCAGCAGAGGCGGGGGGGTGACAGATGAGCAGTTCTTC. Translation gives CATSRGGGVTDEQFF.

This chain uses TRBV28 with TRBJ1-6, with D unresolved. The V end lost 5 bases, the J end lost 3 bases, and 11 bases lay between the germline ends. The germline V gene encodes CDR1 MDHEN and CDR2 SYDVKM. The length of the CDR3 is 15 residues. The CDR3 loop reads CASSASSGYNSPLHF. For the CDR3, the DNA is TGTGCCAGCAGTGCCTCTTCGGGCTATAATTCACCCCTCCACTTT.

The gene calls are TRBV15 and TRBJ2-3; possible D gene TRBD2, 5 bases. Between the trimmed V and J ends, which lost 0 bases and 4 bases, there was a span of 8 bases. CDR1 and CDR2 from the germline V gene are LNHNV and YYDKDF (reference sequence). The CDR3 is 14 amino acids. CDR3 sequence: CATSREGVADTQYF. The CDR3 region has the DNA TGTGCCACCAGCAGAGAGGGAGTAGCAGATACGCAGTATTTT.

The chain combines TRBV12-1 with TRBJ2-3; TRBD2 is taken as the D call from the table, unchecked against the DNA. TRBV12-1 is a listed pseudogene. The CDR3 covers 15 residues. The CDR3 spells CASSFRRAGSDTQYF. CDR3 in DNA: TGTGCCAGCAGCTTTAGGAGGGCCGGTTCAGATACGCAGTATTTT.

This sequence joins TRBV27 and TRBJ1-2; the D gene is possibly TRBD1 (5 bases). Germline V gene sequence: CDR1 MNHEY, CDR2 SMNVEV (reference sequence). The CDR3 is made up of 14 amino acids. V was trimmed by 0 bases and J by 2 bases, leaving 7 bases between them. CDR3 nucleotides: TGTGCCAGCAGTTTATCTCCAGGGAACTATGGCTACACCTTC. It specifies CASSLSPGNYGYTF.

The gene calls are TRBV28 and TRBJ1-4, with D perhaps matching TRBD1 (6 bases). Trimming took off 4 bases at V and 5 bases at J, with 8 bases between the two ends. The CDR3 contains 13 residues. The germline V gene has CDR1 MDHEN and CDR2 SYDVKM. CDR3 sequence (DNA): TGTGCCAGCAGTTCGACAGGCAATGAAAAACTGTTTTTT. Its protein is CASSSTGNEKLFF. Using reference TRBV28 and TRBJ1-4 for the parts outside the CDR3, the full variable domain is DVKVTQSSRYLVKRTGEKVFLECVQDMDHENMFWYRQDPGLGLRLIYFSYDVKMKEKGDIPEGYSVSREKKERFSLILESASTNQTSMYLCASSSTGNEKLFFGSGTQLSVL.

The V gene is TRBV9, the J gene TRBJ2-7, with 8 bases identical to TRBD2. Trimming removed 0 bases from V and 2 bases from J; junction bases left unmatched: 1. The CDR3 consists of 14 residues. From germline, CDR1 is SGDLS and CDR2 YYNGEE. The CDR3 sequence is CASSVAGGTYEQYF. Here the CDR3 DNA reads TGTGCCAGCAGCGTAGCGGGGGGGACCTACGAGCAGTACTTC.

The V and J genes are TRBV28 and TRBJ2-7; perhaps TRBD1 as D (5 bases). Germline V gene lookup returns CDR1 MDHEN and CDR2 SYDVKM. V dropped 7 bases and J dropped 10 bases, with 14 bases sitting between them. The CDR3 spans 11 residues. CDR3 DNA: TGTGCCAGCATGAGTGGGGCCCATCAGTACTTC. Translation: CASMSGAHQYF.

The chain combines TRBV14 with TRBJ2-5, with 13 nucleotides matching TRBD2. With V trimmed by 4 bases and J by 3 bases, 5 bases remained unmatched. This CDR3 region has 16 residues. Germline CDR1 is SGHDN and CDR2 is FVKESK. The DNA of the CDR3 is TGTGCCAGCAGCCCACTGGGACTAGCGGGAAAAGAGACCCAGTACTTC. Translated: CASSPLGLAGKETQYF.

V and J are TRBV5-1 and TRBJ1-4; TRBD1 matches 10 bases. CDR1 SGHRS and CDR2 YFSETQ come from the germline V gene. The CDR3 has 16 amino acids. Unmatched junction bases numbered 5, after V lost 2 bases and J lost 4 bases. As DNA, the CDR3 is TGCGCCAGCAGCTTTGGGACAGGGGCGGGTAATGAAAAACTGTTTTTT. Translation: CASSFGTGAGNEKLFF.

This clone was detected once. The chain has TRBV27 and TRBJ1-1; TRBD1 matches at 10 bases. The CDR3 spans 16 residues. Germline assignment: CDR1 MNHEY and CDR2 SMNVEV (reference sequence). Unmatched junction bases numbered 12, after V lost 6 bases and J lost 5 bases. The chain's CDR3 is CASRIYGGQGYTEAFF. DNA of the CDR3: TGTGCCAGCAGAATATACGGGGGACAGGGGTATACTGAAGCTTTCTTT.

This chain connects TRBV11-3 to TRBJ1-3; TRBD1 might be the D (6 bases). Deletions cut 5 bases from V and 0 bases from J, with 20 bases between. Per germline, CDR1 SGHNT and CDR2 YENEEA. This CDR3 region has 18 residues. The DNA of the CDR3 is TGTGCCAGCAGCCTAATAAACAGGGAAAAGGGCTCTGGAAACACCATATATTTT. Its protein is CASSLINREKGSGNTIYF.

The V and J genes are TRBV7-9 and TRBJ1-3; TRBD1 matches 7 bases. Trimming at V came to 6 bases and at J to 4 bases, leaving 6 bases not matched to a gene. Per germline, CDR1 SEHNR and CDR2 FQNEAQ (reference sequence). This CDR3 is built from 14 residues. In DNA form, the CDR3 reads TGTGCCAGCAGTTCCACAGGGGACGGAAACACCATATATTTT. This encodes CASSSTGDGNTIYF.

The rearrangement links TRBV6-6 to TRBJ1-1; D is unresolved. V was pared by 8 bases and J by 1 base, with 11 bases between. This CDR3 is built from 13 residues. Germline CDR1 and CDR2: MNHNY and SVGAGI (reference sequence). The CDR3 DNA reads as TGTGCCAGCGCCCCAGGAGGGAACACTGAAGCTTTCTTT. It specifies CASAPGGNTEAFF.

The V gene is TRBV19, the J gene TRBJ2-7; TRBD1 matches at 9 bases. The CDR3 runs to 13 residues. The V segment lost 4 bases and the J segment 6 bases; nucleotides outside the gene matches: 4. Germline V gives CDR1 LNHDA, CDR2 SQIVND (reference sequence). CDR3 in DNA: TGTGCCAGTAGTACTACGACAGGGGGCGAGCAGTACTTC. As protein: CASSTTTGGEQYF.

The rearrangement joins TRBV19 to TRBJ1-2; unclear D gene. Trimming took off 7 bases at V and 5 bases at J, with 20 bases between the two ends. The CDR3 totals 15 residues. In germline, CDR1 is LNHDA, CDR2 SQIVND (reference sequence). The CDR3: CASTSTRVRSYGYTF. DNA for the CDR3: TGTGCCAGTACCTCAACCCGGGTCAGATCTTATGGCTACACCTTC.